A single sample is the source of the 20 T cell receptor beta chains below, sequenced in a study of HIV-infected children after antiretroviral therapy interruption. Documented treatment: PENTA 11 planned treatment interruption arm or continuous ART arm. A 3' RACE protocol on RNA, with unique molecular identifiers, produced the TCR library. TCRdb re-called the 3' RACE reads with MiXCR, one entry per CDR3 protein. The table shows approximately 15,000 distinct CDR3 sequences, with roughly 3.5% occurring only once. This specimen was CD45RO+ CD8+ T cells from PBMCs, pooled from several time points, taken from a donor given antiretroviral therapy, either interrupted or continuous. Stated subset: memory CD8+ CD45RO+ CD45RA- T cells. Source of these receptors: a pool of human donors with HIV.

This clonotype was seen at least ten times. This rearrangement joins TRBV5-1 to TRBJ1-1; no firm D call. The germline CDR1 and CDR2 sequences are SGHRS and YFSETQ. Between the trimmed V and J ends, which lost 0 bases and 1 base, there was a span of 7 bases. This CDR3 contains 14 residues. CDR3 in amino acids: CASSLAGRNTEAFF. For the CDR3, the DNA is TGCGCCAGCAGCTTGGCTGGGAGGAACACTGAAGCTTTCTTT.

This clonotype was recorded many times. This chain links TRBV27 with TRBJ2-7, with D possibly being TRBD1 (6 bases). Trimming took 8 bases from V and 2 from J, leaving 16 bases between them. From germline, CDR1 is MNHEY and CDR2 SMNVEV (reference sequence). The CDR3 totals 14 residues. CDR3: CASGTGTTTYEQYF. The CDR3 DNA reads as TGTGCCAGCGGGACCGGGACAACTACCTACGAGCAGTACTTC.

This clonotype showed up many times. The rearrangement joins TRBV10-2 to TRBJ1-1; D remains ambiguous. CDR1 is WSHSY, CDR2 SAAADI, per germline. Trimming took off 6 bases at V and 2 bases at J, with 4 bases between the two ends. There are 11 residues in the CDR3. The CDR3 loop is CASRENTEAFF. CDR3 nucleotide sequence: TGCGCCAGCAGGGAAAACACTGAAGCTTTCTTT.

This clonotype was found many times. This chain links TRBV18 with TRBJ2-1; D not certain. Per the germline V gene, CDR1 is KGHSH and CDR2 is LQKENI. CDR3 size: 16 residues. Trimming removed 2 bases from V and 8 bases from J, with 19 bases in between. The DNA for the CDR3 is TGTGCCAGCTCACCAAGAGATCAGCGATATGTCGATGAGCAGTTCTTC. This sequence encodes CASSPRDQRYVDEQFF.

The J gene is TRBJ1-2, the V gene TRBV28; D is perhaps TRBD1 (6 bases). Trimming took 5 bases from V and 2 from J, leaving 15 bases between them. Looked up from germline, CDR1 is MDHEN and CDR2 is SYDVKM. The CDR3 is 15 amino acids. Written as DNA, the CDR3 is TGTGCCAGCAGTCATAACAGGGCATTGAACTATGGCTACACCTTC. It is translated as CASSHNRALNYGYTF.

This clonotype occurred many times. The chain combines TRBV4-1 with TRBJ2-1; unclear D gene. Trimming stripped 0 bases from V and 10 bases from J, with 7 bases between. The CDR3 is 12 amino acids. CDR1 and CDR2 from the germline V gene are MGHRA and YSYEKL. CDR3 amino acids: CASSQEPWEQFF. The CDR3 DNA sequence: TGCGCCAGCAGCCAAGAACCGTGGGAGCAGTTCTTC.

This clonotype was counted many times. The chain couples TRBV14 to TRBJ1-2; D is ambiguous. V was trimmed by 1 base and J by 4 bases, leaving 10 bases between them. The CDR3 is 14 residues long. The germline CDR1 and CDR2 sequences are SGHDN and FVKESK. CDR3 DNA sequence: TGTGCCAGCAGCCAAGTCGACGGCGGCTATGGCTACACCTTC. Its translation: CASSQVDGGYGYTF.

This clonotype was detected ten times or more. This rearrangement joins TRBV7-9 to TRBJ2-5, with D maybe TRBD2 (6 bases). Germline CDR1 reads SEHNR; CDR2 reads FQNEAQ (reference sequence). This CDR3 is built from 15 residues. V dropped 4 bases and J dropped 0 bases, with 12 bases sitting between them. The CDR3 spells CASSSLAGYQETQYF. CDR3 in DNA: TGTGCCAGCAGCTCCCTGGCGGGGTACCAAGAGACCCAGTACTTC. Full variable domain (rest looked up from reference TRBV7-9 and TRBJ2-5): DTGVSQNPRHKITKRGQNVTFRCDPISEHNRLYWYRQTLGQGPEFLTYFQNEAQLEKSRLLSDRFSAERPKGSFSTLEIQRTEQGDSAMYLCASSSLAGYQETQYFGPGTRLLVL.

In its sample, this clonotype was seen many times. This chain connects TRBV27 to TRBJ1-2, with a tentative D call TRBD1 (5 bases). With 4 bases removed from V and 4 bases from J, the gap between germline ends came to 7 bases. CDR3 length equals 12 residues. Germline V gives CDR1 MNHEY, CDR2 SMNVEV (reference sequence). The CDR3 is CASSSQGYGYTF. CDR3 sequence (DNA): TGTGCCAGCAGTTCCCAGGGCTATGGCTACACCTTC.

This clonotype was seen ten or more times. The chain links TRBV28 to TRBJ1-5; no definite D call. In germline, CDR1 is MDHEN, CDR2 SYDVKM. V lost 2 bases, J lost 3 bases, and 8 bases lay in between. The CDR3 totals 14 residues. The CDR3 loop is CASSLIQYNQPQHF. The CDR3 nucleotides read TGTGCCAGCAGTTTAATCCAGTACAATCAGCCCCAGCATTTT.

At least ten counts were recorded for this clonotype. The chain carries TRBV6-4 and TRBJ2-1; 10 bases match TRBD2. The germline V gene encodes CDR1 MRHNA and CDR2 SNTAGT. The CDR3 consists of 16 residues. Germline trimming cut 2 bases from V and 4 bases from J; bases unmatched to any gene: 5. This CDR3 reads CASSDHASGGYNEQFF. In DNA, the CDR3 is TGTGCCAGCAGTGACCATGCTAGCGGGGGTTACAATGAGCAGTTCTTC.

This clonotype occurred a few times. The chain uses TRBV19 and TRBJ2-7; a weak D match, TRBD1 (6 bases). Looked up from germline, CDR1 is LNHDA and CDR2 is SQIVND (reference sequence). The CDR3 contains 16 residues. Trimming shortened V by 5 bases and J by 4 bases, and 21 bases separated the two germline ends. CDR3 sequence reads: CASSPRDIGRAYEQYF. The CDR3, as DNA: TGTGCCAGTAGTCCCCGGGACATCGGCCGGGCATACGAGCAGTACTTC.

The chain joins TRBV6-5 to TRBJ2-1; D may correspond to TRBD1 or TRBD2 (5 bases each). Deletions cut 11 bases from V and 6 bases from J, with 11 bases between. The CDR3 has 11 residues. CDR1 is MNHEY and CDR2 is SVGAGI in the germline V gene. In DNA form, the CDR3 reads TGTGCCTCTGGTGGGGGCAATGAGCAGTTCTTC. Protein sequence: CASGGGNEQFF.

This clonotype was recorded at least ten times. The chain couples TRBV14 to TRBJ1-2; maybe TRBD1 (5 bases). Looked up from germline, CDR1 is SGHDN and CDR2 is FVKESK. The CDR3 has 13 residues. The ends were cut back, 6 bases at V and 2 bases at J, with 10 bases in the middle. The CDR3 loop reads CASRARDNYGYTF. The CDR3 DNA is TGTGCCAGCAGGGCCAGGGACAACTATGGCTACACCTTC.

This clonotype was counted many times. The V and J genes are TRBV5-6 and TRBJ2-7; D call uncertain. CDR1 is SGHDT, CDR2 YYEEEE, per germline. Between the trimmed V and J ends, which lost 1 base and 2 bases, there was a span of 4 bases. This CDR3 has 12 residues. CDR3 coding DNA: TGTGCCAGCAGCTTGAGAGCCTACGAGCAGTACTTC. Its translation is CASSLRAYEQYF. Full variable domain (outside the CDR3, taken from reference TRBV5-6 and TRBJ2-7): DAGVTQSPTHLIKTRGQQVTLRCSPKSGHDTVSWYQQALGQGPQFIFQYYEEEERQRGNFPDRFSGHQFPNYSSELNVNALLLGDSALYLCASSLRAYEQYFGPGTRLTVT.

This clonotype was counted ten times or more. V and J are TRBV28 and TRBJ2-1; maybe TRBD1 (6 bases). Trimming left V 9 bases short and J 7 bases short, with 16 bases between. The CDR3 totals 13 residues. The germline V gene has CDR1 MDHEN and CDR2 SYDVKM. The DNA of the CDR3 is TGTGCCAGTTTTCGGACAGTCGGGAATGAGCAGTTCTTC. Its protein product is CASFRTVGNEQFF.

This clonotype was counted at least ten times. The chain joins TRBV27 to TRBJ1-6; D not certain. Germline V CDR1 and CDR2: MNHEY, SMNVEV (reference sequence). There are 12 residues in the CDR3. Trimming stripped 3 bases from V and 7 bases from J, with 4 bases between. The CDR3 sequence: CASSFPNSPLHF. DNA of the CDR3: TGTGCCAGCAGTTTCCCAAATTCACCCCTCCACTTT.

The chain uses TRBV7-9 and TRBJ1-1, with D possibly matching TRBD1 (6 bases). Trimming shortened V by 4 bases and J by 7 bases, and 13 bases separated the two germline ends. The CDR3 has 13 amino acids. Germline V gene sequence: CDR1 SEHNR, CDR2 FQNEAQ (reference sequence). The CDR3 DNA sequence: TGTGCCAGCAGCTACCACAGGGATTTTGAAGCTTTCTTT. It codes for CASSYHRDFEAFF. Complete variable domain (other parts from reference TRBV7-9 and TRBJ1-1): DTGVSQNPRHKITKRGQNVTFRCDPISEHNRLYWYRQTLGQGPEFLTYFQNEAQLEKSRLLSDRFSAERPKGSFSTLEIQRTEQGDSAMYLCASSYHRDFEAFFGQGTRLTVV.

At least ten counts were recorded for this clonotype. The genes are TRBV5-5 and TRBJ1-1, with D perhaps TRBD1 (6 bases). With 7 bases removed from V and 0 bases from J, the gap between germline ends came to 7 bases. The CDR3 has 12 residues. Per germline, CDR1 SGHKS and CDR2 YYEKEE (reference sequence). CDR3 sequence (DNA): TGTGCCAGCGGACAGTTGAACACTGAAGCTTTCTTT. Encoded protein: CASGQLNTEAFF.

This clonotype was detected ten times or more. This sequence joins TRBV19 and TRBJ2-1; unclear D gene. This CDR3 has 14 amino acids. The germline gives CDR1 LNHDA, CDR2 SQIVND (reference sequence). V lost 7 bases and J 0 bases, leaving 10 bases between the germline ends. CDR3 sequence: CASNFRSSYNEQFF. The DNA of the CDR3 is TGTGCCAGTAATTTCCGGAGCTCCTACAATGAGCAGTTCTTC.